A selection of T cell receptor beta chains follows, all from one sample in a study of PD-L1 blockade in urothelial cancer. The protocol was immunoSEQ multiplex PCR, while the TCRdb copy is restricted to in-frame clones and leaves out a portion. The table records under 100,000 clones, 90% of them present only once. The source material was PBMCs, sampled around atezolizumab (anti-PD-L1) treatment. The receptors shown here come from a man in his 60s with urothelial cancer. Each CDR3 is given with its conserved first and last residue. The order of the fields is J gene, V gene, D gene, clone size, CDR3 DNA, CDR3 protein. D genes are given only for firm matches. A clone size is listed for some rows: how often the clone was seen (once, few, many), or a class if it is expanded.

>TRBJ2-7|TRBV27|-|few
TGTGCCAGCACTCAGATGGGGCCATCCTACGAGCAGTACTTC
CASTQMGPSYEQYF
>TRBJ2-5|TRBV5-6|TRBD2|-
TGTGCCAGCAGCCCACTAGCGGAAGAGACCCAGTACTTC
CASSPLAEETQYF
>TRBJ2-7|TRBV6-5|-|-
TGTGCCAGCAGTTACGGGGACAAGACCTACGAGCAGTACTTC
CASSYGDKTYEQYF
>TRBJ2-3|TRBV9|TRBD2|once
TGTGCCAGCAGCGTAGGCGGCGGGGGGGCCACAGATACGCAGTATTTT
CASSVGGGGATDTQYF
>TRBJ2-2|TRBV30|-|-
TGTGCCTGGAGTGTACGAGGGCAGATCAGGGGCGGGGAGCTGTTTTTT
CAWSVRGQIRGGELFF
>TRBJ2-7|TRBV7-2|-|once
TGTGCCAGCAGCTTAACTTTCTCGCGGCTTATCGGGGGATCCTACGAGCAGTACTTC
CASSLTFSRLIGGSYEQYF
>TRBJ2-5|TRBV5-4|-|-
TGTGCCAGCAGCCGCGGGACAGAAGAGACCCAGTACTTC
CASSRGTEETQYF
>TRBJ2-5|TRBV5-1|-|-
TGCGCCAGCAGCTTGAAGGGGTACCAAGAGACCCAGTACTTC
CASSLKGYQETQYF
>TRBJ2-5|TRBV2|-|-
TGTGCCAGCAGTGAAAGGGAGCAGACCCAGTACTTC
CASSEREQTQYF
>TRBJ2-7|TRBV27|TRBD1|-
TGTGCCAGCAGGCCGGGACAGCCGACCGCCGAGCAGTACTTC
CASRPGQPTAEQYF
>TRBJ2-1|TRBV21-1|-|-
TGTGCCAGCAGCCTAAGGAGGACTAGTTTGTTCTTC
CASSLRRTSLFF
>TRBJ2-7|TRBV5-5|-|-
TGTGCCGGCGCCGCCGAGGCGGAGTTCTACGAGCAGTACTTC
CAGAAEAEFYEQYF
>TRBJ2-1|TRBV5-1|TRBD1|-
TGCGCCAGCAGCTCTCAGGGGGATGAGCAGTTCTTC
CASSSQGDEQFF
>TRBJ1-2|TRBV30|-|-
TGTGCCCGACGGGCGGAGGAGGCCATCTATGGCTACACCTTC
CARRAEEAIYGYTF
>TRBJ2-1|TRBV14|-|-
TGTGCCAGCAGCCTCGACAGACACAATGAGCAGTTCTTC
CASSLDRHNEQFF
>TRBJ1-2|TRBV5-4|TRBD1|-
TGTGCCAGCAGCGGTTATGGACAGGGGGAGGGCAGGGGGGCCTATGGCTACACCTTC
CASSGYGQGEGRGAYGYTF
>TRBJ1-2|TRBV5-4|-|-
TGTGCCAGCAGCGGGTTACAGGGTAGGGGTGGCTACACCTTC
CASSGLQGRGGYTF
>TRBJ2-7|TRBV18|-|once
TGTGCCAGCTCACCCTCCTCCTCCTACGAGCAGTACTTC
CASSPSSSYEQYF
>TRBJ2-6|TRBV28|TRBD2|-
TGTGCCAGCAGTCCAACCGGGACTAGAGTTTTTGGGGCCAACGTCCTGACTTTC
CASSPTGTRVFGANVLTF
>TRBJ2-7|TRBV27|TRBD2|-
TGTGCCAGCAGTGTTATAGCGGGGGCGGGCTACGAGCAGTACTTC
CASSVIAGAGYEQYF
>TRBJ1-1|TRBV19|TRBD1|few
TGTGCCAGTAGCCTAAGGACAGGTGAAGCTTTCTTT
CASSLRTGEAFF
>TRBJ2-2|TRBV5-6|-|-
TGTGCCAGCAGCTTTTTAAGGTCAGGGGAGTGGACCGGGGAGCTGTTTTTT
CASSFLRSGEWTGELFF
>TRBJ1-5|TRBV13|-|-
TGTGCCAGCAGCTTAGGACAGGGCTCGGTCGGGGGCAATCAGCCCCAGCATTTT
CASSLGQGSVGGNQPQHF
>TRBJ1-5|TRBV30|TRBD1|once
TGTGCCTGGGGGGCCCCCGGGACAGGGCTTTTTCAGCCCCAGCATTTT
CAWGAPGTGLFQPQHF
>TRBJ1-4|TRBV27|TRBD1|-
TGTGCCAGCAGGGAAAAACTGGGACAGAGTGAAAAACTGTTTTTT
CASREKLGQSEKLFF
>TRBJ1-3|TRBV6-1|-|-
TGTGCCAGCAGGGAGTACTCTGGAAACACCATATATTTT
CASREYSGNTIYF
>TRBJ1-2|TRBV6-5|-|-
TGTGCCAGCAGGCCAGGGATTAACTATGGCTACACCTTC
CASRPGINYGYTF
>TRBJ2-5|TRBV11-2|-|-
TGTGCCAGCAGCTTAGATAGGGGAGAGACCCAGTACTTC
CASSLDRGETQYF
>TRBJ1-1|TRBV5-1|-|-
TGCGCCAGCAGCTTGGCCCCAGGGAACACTGAAGCTTTCTTT
CASSLAPGNTEAFF
>TRBJ1-1|TRBV7-8|-|-
TGTGCCAGCAGCTTAGTGGGGGGGGGAGCTTTCTTT
CASSLVGGGAFF
>TRBJ1-5|TRBV19|TRBD1|-
TGTGCCAGTACTGGACAGGGATACAATCAGCCCCAGCATTTT
CASTGQGYNQPQHF
>TRBJ1-1|TRBV2|-|-
TGTGCCAGCAGGGAGGGATCTGAAGCTTTCTTT
CASREGSEAFF
>TRBJ2-2|TRBV28|-|-
TGTGCCAGCAATCTGGCCACCGGGGAGCTGTTTTTT
CASNLATGELFF
>TRBJ2-7|TRBV7-9|-|-
TGTGCCAGCAGCCACTCCTACGAGCAGTACTTC
CASSHSYEQYF
>TRBJ2-3|TRBV19|TRBD2|-
TGTGCCAGTAGTCACCTAGCGGGGGCTAGCACAGATACGCAGTATTTT
CASSHLAGASTDTQYF
>TRBJ2-7|TRBV9|TRBD1|-
TGTGCCAGCAGCGTAGGGACAGGGGGACCCTACGAGCAGTACTTC
CASSVGTGGPYEQYF
>TRBJ1-6|TRBV11-2|-|-
TGTGCCAGCAGCTTAGTCGGTCCACCCCTCCACTTT
CASSLVGPPLHF
>TRBJ1-2|TRBV7-9|-|once
TGTGCCAGCAGATACACTAGAGTCCCAGAGGGCTACACCTTC
CASRYTRVPEGYTF
>TRBJ2-7|TRBV5-7|TRBD2|-
TGTGCCAGCAGCTTGGGCGGGGGCTACGAGCAGTACTTC
CASSLGGGYEQYF
>TRBJ2-7|TRBV7-2|TRBD2|-
TGTGCCAGCAGCTTAGGAGGAGCGGGAGGGCCTTACGAGCAGTACTTC
CASSLGGAGGPYEQYF
>TRBJ2-5|TRBV18|TRBD1|once
TGTGCCAGCTCACCAATCCGGGACAGGGAGGGAGAGACCCAGTACTTC
CASSPIRDREGETQYF
>TRBJ1-1|TRBV19|-|-
TGTGCCAGTAACGTGACAATGGTGAACACTGAAGCTTTCTTT
CASNVTMVNTEAFF
>TRBJ2-5|TRBV7-7|TRBD2|-
TGTGCCAGCAGCTCGAGCGGGGGGACCGAAGAGACCCAGTACTTC
CASSSSGGTEETQYF
>TRBJ2-2|TRBV5-5|TRBD2|-
TGTGCCAGCAGCCCCCAACTAGCGGGGTCGAACACCGGGGAGCTGTTTTTT
CASSPQLAGSNTGELFF
>TRBJ2-7|TRBV7-3|-|-
TGTGCCGGGGGGACGGACTACTCCTACGAGCAGTACTTC
CAGGTDYSYEQYF
>TRBJ2-2|TRBV7-2|-|-
TGTGCCAGCAGCCCCCTCAGGGTCACCGGGGAGCTGTTTTTT
CASSPLRVTGELFF
>TRBJ1-4|TRBV2|-|-
TGTGCCAGCAGTGAAGGGCAGAGGAATGAAAAACTGTTTTTT
CASSEGQRNEKLFF